A selection of T cell receptor beta chains follows, all from one sample in a study of blood T cell repertoires in COVID-19. This table comes from immunoSEQ multiplex PCR, and its TCRdb copy is limited to in-frame clones, with some not included. Among approximately 270,000 clones listed, 65% to 85% were seen once. Material for sequencing was peripheral blood. All receptors derive from a person aged 65-85 years with COVID-19, enrolled during active disease. CDR3s include the opening cysteine and the closing phenylalanine or tryptophan. The D gene is left open where the match is weak. Clone size, where shown, is once, few, many, or a class for clones that have expanded.

once,TRBV7-3,TRBD1,TRBJ1-2,15,TGTGCCAGCAGCCGCGGGACAGACGACTTCTATGGCTACACCTTC,CASSRGTDDFYGYTF
.,TRBV19,.,TRBJ2-1,15,TGTGCCAGTACCCTCCAACCGGGACAATGGAATGAGCAGTTCTTC,CASTLQPGQWNEQFF
.,TRBV28,TRBD1,TRBJ2-2,15,TGTGCCAGCAGTTTACTACAGGGGTTCTCCGGGGAGCTGTTTTTT,CASSLLQGFSGELFF
.,TRBV7-7,.,TRBJ1-1,13,TGTGCCAGCAGCTTCACTCAATACACTGAAGCTTTCTTT,CASSFTQYTEAFF
.,TRBV5-6,.,TRBJ1-2,16,TGTGCCAGCAGCTTGGCCCAACTGCGCCCTAACTATGGCTACACCTTC,CASSLAQLRPNYGYTF
.,TRBV6-2/TRBV6-3,TRBD1,TRBJ2-3,21,TGTGCCAGCAGTAACACCCTCGGAGCAAGAGGGGGCCGAGGTGATTGGGATACGCAGTATTTT,CASSNTLGARGGRGDWDTQYF
.,TRBV4-3,.,TRBJ2-7,13,TGCGCCAGCAGCCTGGGTAGCGGTTACGAGCAGTACTTC,CASSLGSGYEQYF
.,TRBV7-3,TRBD1,TRBJ1-1,16,TGTGCCAGCAGCTTAGGGGGCAGGGGGCAGGGAGCTGAAGCTTTCTTT,CASSLGGRGQGAEAFF
.,TRBV28,.,TRBJ1-5,16,TGTGCCAGCAGCAGGGGCAGGCTTAGGGGTGATCAGCCCCAGCATTTT,CASSRGRLRGDQPQHF
.,TRBV15,TRBD2,TRBJ2-7,14,TGTGCCACCTCTCGAGCGGGGACCCAATACGAGCAGTACTTC,CATSRAGTQYEQYF
once,TRBV15,.,TRBJ2-2,15,TGTGCCACCAGCAGAAGGCGCAGACGACACCGGGGAGCTGTTTTT,CATSRRRRRHRGAVF
.,TRBV29-1,TRBD1,TRBJ2-7,13,TGCAGCGTCGCGGGACAGGGGGCTTACGAGCAGTACTTC,CSVAGQGAYEQYF
.,TRBV18,.,TRBJ2-5,13,TGTGCCAGCTCCCCTAACTTCCGGGGGACCCAGTACTTC,CASSPNFRGTQYF
.,TRBV28,TRBD1,TRBJ2-7,13,TGTGCCAGCAGTTTGGACAGGGACTACGAGCAGTACTTC,CASSLDRDYEQYF
.,TRBV11-3,.,TRBJ2-6,16,TGTGCCAGCAGCTTAGGAGGGAAATCTGGGGCCAACGTCCTGACTTTC,CASSLGGKSGANVLTF
.,TRBV27,TRBD1,TRBJ2-7,15,TGTGCCAGCAGTTCGCCCGGGACAGGCTCCTACGAGCAGTACTTC,CASSSPGTGSYEQYF
.,TRBV5-1,TRBD1,TRBJ1-1,18,TGCGCCAGCACCTCGGGGGACAGGGTCAAAGGGCCGAACACTGAAGCTTTCTTT,CASTSGDRVKGPNTEAFF
.,TRBV7-9,.,TRBJ2-5,15,TGTGCCAGCAGCTACCGCCGGGGGTTGGAGGAGACCCAGTACTTC,CASSYRRGLEETQYF
few,TRBV20-1,.,TRBJ1-1,11,TGCAGTGAAGGGGGTGGGCCCCGAGCTTTCTTT,CSEGGGPRAFF
.,TRBV5-6,TRBD2,TRBJ2-7,14,TGTGCCAGCAGCTTTCGACTAGCGGAATACGAGCAGTACTTC,CASSFRLAEYEQYF
once,TRBV2,.,TRBJ1-2,12,TGTGCCAGCGGCAGGGAGGTCGATGGCTACACCTTC,CASGREVDGYTF
.,TRBV19,TRBD1,TRBJ2-7,15,TGTGCCAGTAGTGTAAGGGACAGCGTTTCCTACGAGCAGTACTTC,CASSVRDSVSYEQYF
.,TRBV6-5,TRBD2,TRBJ2-1,15,TGTGCCAGCATCGAAGGGAGCGGGAATTGGGTTCAGCAGTTCTTC,CASIEGSGNWVQQFF
.,TRBV7-2,.,TRBJ1-1,14,TGTGCCAGCAGCTTAGTGAGGTCGAACACTGAAGCTTTCTTT,CASSLVRSNTEAFF